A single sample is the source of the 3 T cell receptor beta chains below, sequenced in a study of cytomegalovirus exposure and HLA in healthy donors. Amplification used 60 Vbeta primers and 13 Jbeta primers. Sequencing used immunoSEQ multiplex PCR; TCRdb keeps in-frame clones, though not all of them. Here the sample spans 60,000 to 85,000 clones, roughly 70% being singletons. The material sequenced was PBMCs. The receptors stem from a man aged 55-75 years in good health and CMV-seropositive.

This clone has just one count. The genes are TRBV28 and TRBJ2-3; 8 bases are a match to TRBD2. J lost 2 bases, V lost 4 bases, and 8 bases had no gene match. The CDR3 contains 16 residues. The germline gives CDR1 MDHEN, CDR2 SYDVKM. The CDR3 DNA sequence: TGTGCCAGCAGTTCGGCGGGAGGCAAACCCACAGATACGCAGTATTTT. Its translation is CASSSAGGKPTDTQYF. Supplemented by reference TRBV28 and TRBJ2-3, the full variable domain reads DVKVTQSSRYLVKRTGEKVFLECVQDMDHENMFWYRQDPGLGLRLIYFSYDVKMKEKGDIPEGYSVSREKKERFSLILESASTNQTSMYLCASSSAGGKPTDTQYFGPGTRLTVL.

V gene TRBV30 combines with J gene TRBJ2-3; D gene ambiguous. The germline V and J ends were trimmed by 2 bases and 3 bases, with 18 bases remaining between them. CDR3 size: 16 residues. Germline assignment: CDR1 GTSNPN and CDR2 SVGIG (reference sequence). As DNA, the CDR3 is TGTGCCTGGAGTTCCTTACCGCGACGAGGAACAGATACGCAGTATTTT. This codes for CAWSSLPRRGTDTQYF.

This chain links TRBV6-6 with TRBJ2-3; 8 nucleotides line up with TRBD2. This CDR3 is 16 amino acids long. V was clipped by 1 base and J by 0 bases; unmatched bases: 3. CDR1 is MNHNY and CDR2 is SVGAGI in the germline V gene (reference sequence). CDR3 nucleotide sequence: TGTGCCAGCAGTTACTTGACTAGCGCTAGCACAGATACGCAGTATTTT. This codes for CASSYLTSASTDTQYF.